The clone carrying this T cell receptor beta chain was counted between two and nine times. Its antigen is not known. This record belongs to a study of T cell repertoires in cytomegalovirus infection. Turning to the study itself: It was the public TCR beta signatures that indicated both CMV infection and matching HLA type. Broader study findings: The ex vivo response was dominated by HLA-C-restricted CMV-specific TCR beta clonotypes. Carriage of CMV together with the relevant HLA was identifiable through cumulative public TCR beta family frequency.

TCRdb reprocessed the reads via MiXCR and lists one record per CDR3 protein. Altogether 740,000 or so distinct CDR3 sequences are present, 35% being singletons, with the ten largest covering 2.8%. CDR3 length equals 16 residues. Looked up from germline, CDR1 is MDHEN and CDR2 is SYDVKM. V lost 7 bases and J lost 5; bases outside the gene matches: 11. The sequenced sample consisted of PBMCs. The TCR was taken from a human donor in good health (CMV status not recorded). Some clones in this sample may be carry-over from other donors' samples. The chain carries TRBV28 and TRBJ2-5; TRBD1 aligns across 12 bases. The CDR3 nucleotides are TGTGCCAGCAAGATCGGGGGACAGGGGGCATGGGAGACCCAGTACTTC. Residues: CASKIGGQGAWETQYF. Complete variable domain (other parts from reference TRBV28 and TRBJ2-5): DVKVTQSSRYLVKRTGEKVFLECVQDMDHENMFWYRQDPGLGLRLIYFSYDVKMKEKGDIPEGYSVSREKKERFSLILESASTNQTSMYLCASKIGGQGAWETQYFGPGTRLLVL.